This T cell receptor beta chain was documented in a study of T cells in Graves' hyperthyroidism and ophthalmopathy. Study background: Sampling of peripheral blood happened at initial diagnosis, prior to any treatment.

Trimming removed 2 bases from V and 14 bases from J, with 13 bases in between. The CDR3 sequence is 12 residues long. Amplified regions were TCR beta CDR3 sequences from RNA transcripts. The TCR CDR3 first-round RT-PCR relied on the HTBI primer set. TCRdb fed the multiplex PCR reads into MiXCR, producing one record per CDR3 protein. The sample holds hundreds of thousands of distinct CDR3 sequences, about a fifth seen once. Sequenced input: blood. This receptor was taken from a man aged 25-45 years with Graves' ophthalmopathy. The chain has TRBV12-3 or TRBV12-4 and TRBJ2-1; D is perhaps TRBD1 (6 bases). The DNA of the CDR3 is TGTGCCAGCAGTTTAACAGGGTCATTGAAGTTCTTC. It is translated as CASSLTGSLKFF.